A selection of T cell receptor beta chains follows, all from one sample in a study of T-cell memory formation after mild COVID-19. MiXCR, applied by TCRdb to the 5' RACE reads, yields one record per CDR3 protein. The sample shows roughly 100,000 distinct CDR3 sequences, about 14% of them seen only once. Sequencing input: PBMCs or a T cell subset sorted from them (not recorded which). Receptors were obtained from a man in his late teens or twenties who had mild COVID-19 (a few samples of this study predate the infection). Cell type and time point are not known. Both conserved end residues are part of each CDR3. D genes are given only for firm matches. Size is omitted from some rows. Given values are once, few, many or a class for expanded clones.

D: TRBD2
size: NA
length: 16
V: TRBV11-2
J: TRBJ2-2
DNA: TGTGCCAGCATCCCATGGGGAGGGGCATACACCGGGGAGCTGTTTTTT
CDR3: CASIPWGGAYTGELFF

D: NA
size: many
length: 14
V: TRBV5-5
J: TRBJ1-5
DNA: TGTGCCAGCAGCTTAATAGGATCCAATCAGCCCCAGCATTTT
CDR3: CASSLIGSNQPQHF

D: TRBD1
size: NA
length: 14
V: TRBV29-1
J: TRBJ2-7
DNA: TGCAGCGTTGGGGGAGAGACAGGGGTCTACGAGCAGTACTTC
CDR3: CSVGGETGVYEQYF

D: TRBD1
size: few
length: 13
V: TRBV12-3/TRBV12-4
J: TRBJ2-5
DNA: TGTGCCAGCAGTTCAGGGGGCCCGGAGACCCAGTACTTC
CDR3: CASSSGGPETQYF

D: NA
size: many
length: 17
V: TRBV6-6
J: TRBJ2-1
DNA: TGTGCCAGCAGTCTTAGAAACAGGGCCGCAAGTGAGAATGAGCAGTTCTTC
CDR3: CASSLRNRAASENEQFF

D: TRBD1
size: few
length: 17
V: TRBV3-1
J: TRBJ2-4
DNA: TGTGCCAGCAGCCAAGTCGTGGATACGGGACAGAAAAACATTCAGTACTTC
CDR3: CASSQVVDTGQKNIQYF

D: NA
size: many
length: 12
V: TRBV20-1
J: TRBJ2-1
DNA: TGCAGTGCTAGAGGAGACTACAATGAGCAGTTCTTC
CDR3: CSARGDYNEQFF

D: TRBD1
size: NA
length: 14
V: TRBV28
J: TRBJ1-1
DNA: TGTGCCAGCAGTTTTCCGGACAGGGGCGCTGAAGCTTTCTTT
CDR3: CASSFPDRGAEAFF

D: NA
size: few
length: 13
V: TRBV7-3
J: TRBJ1-5
DNA: TGTGCCAGCAGCTTAACTAGCAATCAGCCCCAGCATTTT
CDR3: CASSLTSNQPQHF

D: NA
size: NA
length: 13
V: TRBV6-6
J: TRBJ1-4
DNA: TGTGCCAGCAGACCAATGAACAATGAAAAACTGTTTTTT
CDR3: CASRPMNNEKLFF

D: NA
size: NA
length: 14
V: TRBV6-5
J: TRBJ1-2
DNA: TGTGCCAGCAGGTCGGGCGGGTCTAACTATGGCTACACCTTC
CDR3: CASRSGGSNYGYTF